Listed below are T cell receptor beta chains from one sample, sequenced in a study of blood T cell repertoires in COVID-19. TCRdb's copy holds only in-frame clones and misses some; the assay was immunoSEQ multiplex PCR. This sample carries over 120,000 clones, around 86% of them seen once, and the ten largest clones take around 11%. The source material was PBMCs or T cells enriched from blood (not recorded which). These receptors originate from a man in his 60s who had recovered from COVID-19. CDR3s include the opening cysteine and the closing phenylalanine or tryptophan. The D gene is left open where the match is weak. Only part of the rows carry a size: once, few, many, or a class if the clone is expanded.

J,size,D,V,CDR3,DNA
TRBJ1-5,-,-,TRBV6-1,CASSEARRTGNQPQHF,TGTGCCAGCAGTGAAGCGAGGAGAACGGGCAATCAGCCCCAGCATTTT
TRBJ2-3,-,TRBD2,TRBV6-5,CASGSGTADTQYF,TGTGCCAGCGGGAGCGGGACCGCAGATACGCAGTATTTT
TRBJ2-5,-,TRBD2,TRBV5-1,CASSPVGVAGRKTQYF,TGCGCCAGCAGCCCGGTGGGCGTAGCGGGGCGGAAGACCCAGTACTTC
TRBJ1-5,-,TRBD1,TRBV2,CASSENRGGAGQPQHF,TGTGCCAGCAGTGAAAATCGAGGGGGCGCGGGTCAGCCCCAGCATTTT
TRBJ2-7,-,TRBD1,TRBV6-5,CASSYSRDRGRFEQYF,TGTGCCAGCAGTTACTCTCGGGACAGGGGGAGGTTCGAGCAGTACTTC
TRBJ2-2,-,TRBD2,TRBV7-9,CASSPGLGANTGELFF,TGTGCCAGCAGCCCGGGACTAGGGGCGAACACCGGGGAGCTGTTTTTT
TRBJ2-2,-,-,TRBV28,CASSLPRLGGELFF,TGTGCCAGCAGTTTACCGAGACTAGGCGGGGAGCTGTTTTTT
TRBJ2-1,-,TRBD2,TRBV30,CAWSAAGVYNEQFF,TGTGCCTGGAGTGCGGCGGGGGTATACAATGAGCAGTTCTTC
TRBJ1-6,-,-,TRBV15,CATSRRTDSPLHF,TGTGCCACCAGCAGGAGGACAGATTCACCCCTCCACTTT
TRBJ2-7,-,-,TRBV4-2,CASSREIDHSSYEQYF,TGTGCCAGCAGCCGGGAGATTGACCACAGCTCCTACGAGCAGTACTTC
TRBJ1-6,-,-,TRBV5-8,CASSQMGGGFSPLHF,TGTGCCAGCAGCCAGATGGGGGGGGGTTTTTCACCCCTCCACTTT
TRBJ2-2,-,-,TRBV5-1,CASSFSLGLRTGELFF,TGCGCCAGCAGCTTTAGTCTAGGCTTGCGTACCGGGGAGCTGTTTTTT
TRBJ1-2,once,TRBD1,TRBV20-1,CSASEGASRGLYGYTF,TGCAGTGCTAGTGAGGGAGCCAGCAGGGGGCTCTATGGCTACACCTTC
TRBJ1-5,-,-,TRBV5-5,CASSLDIDQPQHF,TGTGCCAGCAGCTTGGACATTGATCAGCCCCAGCATTTT
TRBJ1-4,-,TRBD1,TRBV5-4,CASSLEQGVTTNEKLFF,TGTGCCAGCAGCTTGGAACAGGGGGTCACAACTAATGAAAAACTGTTTTTT
TRBJ2-7,-,-,TRBV6-5,CASSLQMRSYEQYF,TGTGCCAGCAGTCTCCAAATGCGCTCCTACGAGCAGTACTTC
TRBJ2-7,-,-,TRBV4-1,CASSQVLGALQNEQYF,TGCGCCAGCAGCCAGGTCCTGGGGGCTCTCCAGAACGAGCAGTACTTC
TRBJ2-2,-,TRBD2,TRBV9,CASTSLGTSGGAGTGELFF,TGTGCCAGCACCAGCCTAGGGACTAGCGGGGGGGCGGGCACCGGGGAGCTGTTTTTT
TRBJ1-1,-,-,TRBV5-4,CASSARQDSAEAFF,TGTGCCAGCAGCGCGCGACAGGACTCCGCTGAAGCTTTCTTT
TRBJ2-2,-,-,TRBV30,CAWSGSLTGELFF,TGTGCCTGGAGTGGATCACTAACCGGGGAGCTGTTTTTT
TRBJ2-7,-,-,TRBV28,CASSRTAGLGSYEQYF,TGTGCCAGCAGTAGAACCGCCGGGTTAGGCTCCTACGAGCAGTACTTC
TRBJ1-2,-,TRBD1,TRBV15,CATSRDRSGGYGYTF,TGTGCCACCAGCAGAGATCGGTCAGGGGGCTATGGCTACACCTTC
TRBJ2-5,-,TRBD1,TRBV25-1,CASSEFGTGVLETQYF,TGTGCCAGCAGTGAATTCGGGACAGGGGTATTGGAGACCCAGTACTTC
TRBJ2-1,-,TRBD2,TRBV28,CASRGTSAYYNEQFF,TGTGCCAGCAGAGGGACTAGCGCGTACTACAATGAGCAGTTCTTC
TRBJ2-7,-,TRBD2,TRBV28,CASFPLAGGRNEQYF,TGTGCCAGCTTCCCTCTAGCGGGAGGTAGGAACGAGCAGTACTTC
TRBJ1-5,-,TRBD1,TRBV28,CASETGNQPQHF,TGTGCCAGCGAGACAGGGAATCAGCCCCAGCATTTT
TRBJ1-4,-,-,TRBV6-5,CASSPQGDPSEKLFF,TGTGCCAGCAGCCCGCAAGGAGACCCCTCTGAAAAACTGTTTTTT
TRBJ1-2,-,-,TRBV6-6,CASSPRAGMEGYTF,TGTGCCAGCAGTCCCCGAGCAGGGATGGAAGGCTACACCTTC
TRBJ2-7,-,-,TRBV9,CASSADPKGLRYEQYF,TGTGCCAGCAGCGCCGATCCCAAGGGGCTACGGTACGAGCAGTACTTC
TRBJ2-1,few,-,TRBV2,CASTPSGAYNEQFF,TGTGCCAGCACCCCGAGCGGAGCCTACAATGAGCAGTTCTTC
TRBJ2-2,-,TRBD2,TRBV2,CASRAPGLANTGELFF,TGTGCCAGCAGAGCGCCGGGACTAGCGAACACCGGGGAGCTGTTTTTT
TRBJ2-1,-,TRBD2,TRBV2,CARGGIRKDEQFF,TGTGCCAGGGGGGGGATCCGGAAAGATGAGCAGTTCTTC
TRBJ2-3,-,TRBD2,TRBV10-1,CASSEYSGLAGGHTDTQYF,TGCGCCAGCAGTGAGTACAGCGGACTAGCGGGAGGGCACACAGATACGCAGTATTTT
TRBJ1-6,-,TRBD1,TRBV18,CASSPLRQGDSPLHF,TGTGCCAGCTCGCCATTAAGACAGGGGGATTCACCCCTCCACTTT
TRBJ1-4,-,TRBD1,TRBV4-1,CASSYRRDRDNEKLFF,TGCGCCAGCAGCTACCGTCGGGACAGGGATAATGAAAAACTGTTTTTT
TRBJ2-7,few,-,TRBV28,CASSLSYYEQYF,TGTGCCAGCAGTTTGTCCTATTACGAGCAGTACTTC
TRBJ2-2,few,TRBD2,TRBV5-6,CASSLGSAGGASGELFF,TGTGCCAGCAGCTTGGGGTCAGCCGGGGGGGCATCCGGGGAGCTGTTTTTT